A selection of T cell receptor beta chains follows, all from one sample in a study of cytomegalovirus exposure and HLA in healthy donors. The table came from immunoSEQ multiplex PCR; TCRdb's copy has only in-frame clones and leaves some out. The data show 150,000 to 200,000 clones, with around 78% seen just once and around 14% held by the top ten. Sequenced sample: PBMCs. These receptors were collected from a woman aged 25 to 39 in good health and CMV-seropositive. CDR3s include the opening cysteine and the closing phenylalanine or tryptophan. The D gene is left open where the match is weak. Size tells how often a clone was seen (once, few, many) or the class of an expanded clone, and some rows leave it out.

D gene: TRBD1
V gene: TRBV6-1
CDR3 length: 14
J gene: TRBJ1-2
clone size: .
CDR3 DNA: TGTGCCAGCAGTCTACAAGGACAGGGGCATGGCTACACCTTC
CDR3 protein: CASSLQGQGHGYTF

D gene: .
V gene: TRBV7-2
CDR3 length: 14
J gene: TRBJ2-3
clone size: .
CDR3 DNA: TGTGCCAGCAGCCGGGTTCACGCGTCGGATACGCAGTATTTT
CDR3 protein: CASSRVHASDTQYF

D gene: .
V gene: TRBV6-5
CDR3 length: 15
J gene: TRBJ2-3
clone size: once
CDR3 DNA: TGTGCCAGCAGTTACGGGCAGATGGGCGCAGATACGCAGTATTTT
CDR3 protein: CASSYGQMGADTQYF

D gene: TRBD1
V gene: TRBV10-3
CDR3 length: 12
J gene: TRBJ2-7
clone size: .
CDR3 DNA: TGTGCCATTGGGGACAGTTCCTACGAGCAGTACTTC
CDR3 protein: CAIGDSSYEQYF

D gene: .
V gene: TRBV6-5
CDR3 length: 12
J gene: TRBJ1-1
clone size: .
CDR3 DNA: TGTGCCAGCGGACACTTGAACACTGAAGCTTTCTTT
CDR3 protein: CASGHLNTEAFF

D gene: .
V gene: TRBV5-5
CDR3 length: 15
J gene: TRBJ2-7
clone size: .
CDR3 DNA: TGTGCCAGCAGCTTGGGACAGACCTTGTCCTACGAGCAGTACTTC
CDR3 protein: CASSLGQTLSYEQYF

D gene: TRBD2
V gene: TRBV28
CDR3 length: 15
J gene: TRBJ2-7
clone size: once
CDR3 DNA: TGTGCCAGCAGTTTTTTCGGGGCGGGAGAGTACGAGCAGTACTTC
CDR3 protein: CASSFFGAGEYEQYF

D gene: .
V gene: TRBV5-1
CDR3 length: 14
J gene: TRBJ2-5
clone size: .
CDR3 DNA: TGCGCCAGCATGCGGGACAGCTCACAAGAGACCCAGTACTTC
CDR3 protein: CASMRDSSQETQYF

D gene: TRBD1
V gene: TRBV7-3
CDR3 length: 17
J gene: TRBJ1-6
clone size: .
CDR3 DNA: TGTGCCAGCAGCTTAAGGGGGGCAGGGGGAAGGAATTCACCCCTCCACTTT
CDR3 protein: CASSLRGAGGRNSPLHF

D gene: .
V gene: TRBV11-2
CDR3 length: 13
J gene: TRBJ2-2
clone size: .
CDR3 DNA: TGTGTCAGCAGCTCAACTAGACCCGGGGAGCTGTTTTTT
CDR3 protein: CVSSSTRPGELFF

D gene: TRBD1
V gene: TRBV10-3
CDR3 length: 13
J gene: TRBJ2-7
clone size: few
CDR3 DNA: TGTGCCATCAGTGACGACAGGGATCTGGAGCAGTACTTC
CDR3 protein: CAISDDRDLEQYF

D gene: TRBD1
V gene: TRBV4-2
CDR3 length: 15
J gene: TRBJ2-7
clone size: .
CDR3 DNA: TGTGCCAGCAGCAACGTCGGGACAGCCCCTCAGGAGCAGTACTTC
CDR3 protein: CASSNVGTAPQEQYF

D gene: .
V gene: TRBV6-6
CDR3 length: 13
J gene: TRBJ2-3
clone size: .
CDR3 DNA: TGTGCCAGCAGTTACGAACTTACAGATACGCAGTATTTT
CDR3 protein: CASSYELTDTQYF

D gene: .
V gene: TRBV19
CDR3 length: 15
J gene: TRBJ2-7
clone size: .
CDR3 DNA: TGTGCCAGTAGTCCACCGGGACAAACTACGAGAGAGCAGTACTTC
CDR3 protein: CASSPPGQTTREQYF

D gene: .
V gene: TRBV9
CDR3 length: 13
J gene: TRBJ1-1
clone size: .
CDR3 DNA: TGTGCCAGCAGCGTCTTAGAGAACACTGAAGCTTTCTTT
CDR3 protein: CASSVLENTEAFF

D gene: TRBD1
V gene: TRBV27
CDR3 length: 16
J gene: TRBJ2-6
clone size: .
CDR3 DNA: TGTGCCAGCAGTGACCGGACAGGGGCTGGGGCCAACGTCCTGACTTTC
CDR3 protein: CASSDRTGAGANVLTF

D gene: .
V gene: TRBV27
CDR3 length: 15
J gene: TRBJ1-2
clone size: .
CDR3 DNA: TGTGCCAGCAGTCCCCAGGGGCGTTTCGACTATGGCTACACCTTC
CDR3 protein: CASSPQGRFDYGYTF

D gene: .
V gene: TRBV7-9
CDR3 length: 14
J gene: TRBJ2-7
clone size: .
CDR3 DNA: TGTGCCAGCAGCGCCGGGACATCGTACGTCGAGCAGTACTTC
CDR3 protein: CASSAGTSYVEQYF

D gene: .
V gene: TRBV5-1
CDR3 length: 15
J gene: TRBJ1-1
clone size: .
CDR3 DNA: TGCGCCAGCAGCCCCGGCGGGGGGCGCGGGCTCCAAGCTTTCTTT
CDR3 protein: CASSPGGGRGLQAFF

D gene: TRBD2
V gene: TRBV2
CDR3 length: 18
J gene: TRBJ2-3
clone size: few
CDR3 DNA: TGTGCCAGCAGTGAAGCGGGGGCTCTAGCGGGGGGGCAAAATACGCAGTATTTT
CDR3 protein: CASSEAGALAGGQNTQYF

D gene: .
V gene: TRBV28
CDR3 length: 12
J gene: TRBJ2-1
clone size: few
CDR3 DNA: TGTGCCAGCACTCAGCAGGGGAATGAGCAGTTCTTC
CDR3 protein: CASTQQGNEQFF

D gene: .
V gene: TRBV2
CDR3 length: 11
J gene: TRBJ1-4
clone size: .
CDR3 DNA: TGTGCCAGCAGTTTCGGTGAAAAACTGTTTTTT
CDR3 protein: CASSFGEKLFF

D gene: .
V gene: TRBV6-4
CDR3 length: 14
J gene: TRBJ1-6
clone size: few
CDR3 DNA: TGTGCCAGCAGCCCTGAGGGATGGGATTCACCCCTCCACTTT
CDR3 protein: CASSPEGWDSPLHF

D gene: .
V gene: TRBV11-3
CDR3 length: 13
J gene: TRBJ1-1
clone size: few
CDR3 DNA: TGTGCCAGCAGCCCCGAGGGGAACACTGAAGCTTTCTTT
CDR3 protein: CASSPEGNTEAFF

D gene: .
V gene: TRBV7-3
CDR3 length: 13
J gene: TRBJ1-3
clone size: .
CDR3 DNA: TGTGCCAGCAGCCCAGGGACTGGAAACACCATATATTTT
CDR3 protein: CASSPGTGNTIYF

D gene: TRBD2
V gene: TRBV5-8
CDR3 length: 15
J gene: TRBJ2-1
clone size: .
CDR3 DNA: TGTGCCAGCAGCTCCGGGGACTACTCTTACAATGAGCAGTTCTTC
CDR3 protein: CASSSGDYSYNEQFF

D gene: .
V gene: TRBV5-1
CDR3 length: 16
J gene: TRBJ1-2
clone size: .
CDR3 DNA: TGCGCCAGCAGCTCCACCCTGGGGAGCTCTGGCTATGGCTACACCTTC
CDR3 protein: CASSSTLGSSGYGYTF